The subject of this entry is one T cell receptor beta chain. Its cognate antigen is unknown. Both 60 Vbeta primers and 13 Jbeta primers went into the PCR. Clones were read by immunoSEQ multiplex PCR, and TCRdb kept only the in-frame ones, dropping some. This sample has about 150,000 clones, with approximately 79% found just once. The sample comes from a study of cytomegalovirus exposure and HLA in healthy donors. Study-level findings and limits: In a later analysis, specific HLA alleles were associated with around 17,000 TCR beta sequences at a 0.05 false discovery rate.

The V gene's germline CDR1 is WSHSY and CDR2 SAAADI. This CDR3 contains 13 residues. The ends lost 8 bases at V and 1 base at J; junction bases unmatched: 2. The chain couples TRBV10-2 to TRBJ1-1; 9 bases align to TRBD1. Sequenced input: PBMCs. This receptor was obtained from a woman in her fifties or sixties in good health and CMV-seropositive. CDR3 in amino acids: CASSGQGNTEAFF. CDR3 bases: TGCGCCAGCTCGGGACAGGGGAACACTGAAGCTTTCTTT.